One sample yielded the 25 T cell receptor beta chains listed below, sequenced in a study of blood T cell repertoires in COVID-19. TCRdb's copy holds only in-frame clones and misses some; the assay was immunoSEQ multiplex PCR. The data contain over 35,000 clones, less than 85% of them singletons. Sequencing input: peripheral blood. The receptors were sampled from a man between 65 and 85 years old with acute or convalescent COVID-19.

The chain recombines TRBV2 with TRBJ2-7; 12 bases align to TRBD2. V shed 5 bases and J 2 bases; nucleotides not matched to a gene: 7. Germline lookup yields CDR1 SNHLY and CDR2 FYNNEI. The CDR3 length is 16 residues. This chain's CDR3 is CASSSGLAGYTYEQYF. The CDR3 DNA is TGTGCCAGCAGTTCTGGACTAGCGGGATATACCTACGAGCAGTACTTC.

The DNA of the CDR3 is TGTGCCAGCAGCTTAGATTGGCAGGGAGGTACTGAAGCTTTCTTT. This gives the protein CASSLDWQGGTEAFF. The chain joins TRBV7-8 to TRBJ1-1; perhaps TRBD1 as D (5 bases). The V end was cut by 1 base, the J end by 5 bases, with 14 bases between. Germline CDR1 reads SGHVS; CDR2 reads FQNEAQ. The CDR3 sequence is 15 residues long.

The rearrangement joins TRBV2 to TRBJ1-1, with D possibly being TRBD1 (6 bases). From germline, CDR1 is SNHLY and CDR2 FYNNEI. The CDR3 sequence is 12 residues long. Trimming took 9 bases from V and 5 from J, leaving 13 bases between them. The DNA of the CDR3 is TGTGCCAGTAGGGGGAGGGATACTGAAGCTTTCTTT. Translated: CASRGRDTEAFF.

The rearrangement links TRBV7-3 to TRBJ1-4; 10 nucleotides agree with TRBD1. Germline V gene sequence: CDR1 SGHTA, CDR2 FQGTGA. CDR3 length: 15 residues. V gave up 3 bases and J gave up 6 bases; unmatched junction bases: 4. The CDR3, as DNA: TGTGCCAGCAGCTTGACAGGGGGCGTTGATGAAAAACTGTTTTTT. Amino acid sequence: CASSLTGGVDEKLFF.

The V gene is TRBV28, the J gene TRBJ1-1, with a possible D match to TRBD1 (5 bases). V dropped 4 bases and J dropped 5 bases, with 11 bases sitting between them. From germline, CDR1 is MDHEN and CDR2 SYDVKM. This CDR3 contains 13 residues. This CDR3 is CASSSGRWTEAFF. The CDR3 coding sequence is TGTGCCAGCAGTTCAGGGCGTTGGACTGAAGCTTTCTTT. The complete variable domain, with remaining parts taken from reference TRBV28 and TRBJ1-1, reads DVKVTQSSRYLVKRTGEKVFLECVQDMDHENMFWYRQDPGLGLRLIYFSYDVKMKEKGDIPEGYSVSREKKERFSLILESASTNQTSMYLCASSSGRWTEAFFGQGTRLTVV.

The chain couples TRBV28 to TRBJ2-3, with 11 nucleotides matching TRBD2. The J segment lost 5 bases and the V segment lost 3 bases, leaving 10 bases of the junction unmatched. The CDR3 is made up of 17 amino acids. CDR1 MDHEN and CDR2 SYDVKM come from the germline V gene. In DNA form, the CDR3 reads TGTGCCAGCAGTTTCTTAGCGGGAGGGCCTGAGGTAGATACGCAGTATTTT. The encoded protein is CASSFLAGGPEVDTQYF.

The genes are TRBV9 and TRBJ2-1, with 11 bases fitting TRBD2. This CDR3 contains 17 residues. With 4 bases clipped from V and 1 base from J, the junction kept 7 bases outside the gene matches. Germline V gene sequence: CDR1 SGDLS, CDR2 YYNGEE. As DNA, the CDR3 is TGTGCCAGCAGCCCCCGGACTAGCGGGTTTTCCTACAATGAGCAGTTCTTC. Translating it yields CASSPRTSGFSYNEQFF.

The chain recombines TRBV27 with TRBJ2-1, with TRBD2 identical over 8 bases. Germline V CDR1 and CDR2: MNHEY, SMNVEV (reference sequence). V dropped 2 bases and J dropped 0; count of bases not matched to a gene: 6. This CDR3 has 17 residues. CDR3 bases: TGTGCCAGCAGTTTAACGGCGGGAGGCCTCTCCTACAATGAGCAGTTCTTC. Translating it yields CASSLTAGGLSYNEQFF.

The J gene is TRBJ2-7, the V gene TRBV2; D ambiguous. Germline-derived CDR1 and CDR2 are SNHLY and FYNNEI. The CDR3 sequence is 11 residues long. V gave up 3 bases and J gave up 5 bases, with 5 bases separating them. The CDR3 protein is CASSERNEQYF. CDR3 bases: TGTGCCAGCAGTGAGAGGAACGAGCAGTACTTC.

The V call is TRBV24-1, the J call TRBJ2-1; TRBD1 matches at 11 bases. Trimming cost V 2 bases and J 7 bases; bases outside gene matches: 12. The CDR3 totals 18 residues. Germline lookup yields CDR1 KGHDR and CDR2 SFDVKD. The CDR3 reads CATSDSSGDRGVRNEQFF. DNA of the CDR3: TGTGCCACCAGTGATTCATCCGGGGACAGGGGGGTGAGAAATGAGCAGTTCTTC.

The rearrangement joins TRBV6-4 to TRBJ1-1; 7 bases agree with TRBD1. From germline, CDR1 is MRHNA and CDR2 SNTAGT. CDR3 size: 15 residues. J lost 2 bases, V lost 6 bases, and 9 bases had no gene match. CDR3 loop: CASSPTGAGNTEAFF. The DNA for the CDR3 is TGTGCCAGCAGCCCCACAGGGGCGGGAAACACTGAAGCTTTCTTT.

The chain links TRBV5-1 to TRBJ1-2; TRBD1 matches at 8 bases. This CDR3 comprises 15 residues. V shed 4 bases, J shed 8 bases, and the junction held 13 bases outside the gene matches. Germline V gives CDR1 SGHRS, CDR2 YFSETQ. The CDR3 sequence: CASSPHGQGTGGYTF. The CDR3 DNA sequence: TGCGCCAGCAGCCCCCACGGACAGGGAACGGGCGGCTACACCTTC.

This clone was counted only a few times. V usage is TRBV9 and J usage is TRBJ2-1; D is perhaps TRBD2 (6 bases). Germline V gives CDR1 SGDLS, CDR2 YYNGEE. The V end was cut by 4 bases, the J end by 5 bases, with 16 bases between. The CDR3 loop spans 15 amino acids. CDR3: CASSYGGKVNNEQFF. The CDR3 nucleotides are TGTGCCAGCAGCTACGGCGGGAAAGTGAACAATGAGCAGTTCTTC.

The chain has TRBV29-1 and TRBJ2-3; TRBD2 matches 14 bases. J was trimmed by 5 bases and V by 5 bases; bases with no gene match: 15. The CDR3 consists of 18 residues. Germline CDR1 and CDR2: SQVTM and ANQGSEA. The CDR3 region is CSVTMGSGLAGGRDTQYF. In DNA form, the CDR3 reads TGCAGCGTTACCATGGGGAGTGGACTAGCGGGAGGAAGAGATACGCAGTATTTT.

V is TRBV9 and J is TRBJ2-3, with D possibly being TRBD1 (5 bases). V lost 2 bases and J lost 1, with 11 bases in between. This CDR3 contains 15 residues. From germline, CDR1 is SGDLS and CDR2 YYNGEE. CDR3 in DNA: TGTGCCAGCAGCGTTAGTGGGGCTGGCACAGATACGCAGTATTTT. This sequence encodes CASSVSGAGTDTQYF.

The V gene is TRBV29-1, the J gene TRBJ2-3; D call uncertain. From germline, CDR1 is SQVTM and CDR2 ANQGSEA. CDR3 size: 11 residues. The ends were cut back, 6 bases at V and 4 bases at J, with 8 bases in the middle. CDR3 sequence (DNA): TGCAGCGTATTACAGTCAGATACGCAGTATTTT. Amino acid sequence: CSVLQSDTQYF.

CDR3 sequence reads: CASKWQRAQETQYF. Written as DNA, the CDR3 is TGTGCCAGCAAGTGGCAGCGGGCACAAGAGACCCAGTACTTC. The gene calls are TRBV5-6 and TRBJ2-5, with D tentatively TRBD2 (6 bases). Trimming stripped 6 bases from V and 2 bases from J, with 14 bases between. The germline V gene encodes CDR1 SGHDT and CDR2 YYEEEE. The CDR3 length is 14 residues.

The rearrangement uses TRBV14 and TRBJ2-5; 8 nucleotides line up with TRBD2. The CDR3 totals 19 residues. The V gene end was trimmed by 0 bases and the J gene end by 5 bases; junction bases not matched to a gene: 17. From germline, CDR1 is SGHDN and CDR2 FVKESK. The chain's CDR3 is CASSQDIGYWSGRRETQYF. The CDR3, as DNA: TGTGCCAGCAGCCAAGATATCGGGTACTGGAGCGGGAGAAGGGAGACCCAGTACTTC.

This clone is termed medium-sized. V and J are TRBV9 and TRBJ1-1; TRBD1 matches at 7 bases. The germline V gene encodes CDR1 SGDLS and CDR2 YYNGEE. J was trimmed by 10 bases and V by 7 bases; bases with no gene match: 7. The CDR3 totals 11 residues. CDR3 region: CASGPQGPAFF. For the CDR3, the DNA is TGTGCCAGCGGTCCACAGGGGCCAGCTTTCTTT.

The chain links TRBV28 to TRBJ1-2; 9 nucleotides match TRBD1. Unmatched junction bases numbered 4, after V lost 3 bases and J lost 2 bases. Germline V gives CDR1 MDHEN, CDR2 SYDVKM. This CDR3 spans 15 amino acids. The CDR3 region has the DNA TGTGCCAGCAGTTTCCCAGGACAGGGGAACTATGGCTACACCTTC. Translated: CASSFPGQGNYGYTF.

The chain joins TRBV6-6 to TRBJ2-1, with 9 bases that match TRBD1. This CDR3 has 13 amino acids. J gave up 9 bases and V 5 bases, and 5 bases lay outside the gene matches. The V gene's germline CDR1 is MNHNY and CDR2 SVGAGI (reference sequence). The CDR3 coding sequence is TGTGCCAGCAGTCGGACAGGGGAGGGTGAGCAGTTCTTC. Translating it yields CASSRTGEGEQFF.

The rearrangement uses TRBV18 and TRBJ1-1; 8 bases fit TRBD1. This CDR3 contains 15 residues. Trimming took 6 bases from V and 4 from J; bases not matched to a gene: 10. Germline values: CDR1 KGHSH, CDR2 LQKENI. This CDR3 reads CASSPAGGEGTEAFF. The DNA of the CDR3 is TGTGCCAGCTCGCCCGCAGGGGGCGAGGGCACTGAAGCTTTCTTT.

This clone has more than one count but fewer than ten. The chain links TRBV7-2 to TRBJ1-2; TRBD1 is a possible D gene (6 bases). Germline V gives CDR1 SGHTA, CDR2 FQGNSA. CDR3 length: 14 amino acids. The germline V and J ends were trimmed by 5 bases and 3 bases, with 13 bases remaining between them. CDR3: CASSTLQGDYGYTF. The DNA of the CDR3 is TGTGCCAGCAGCACCTTACAGGGAGACTATGGCTACACCTTC. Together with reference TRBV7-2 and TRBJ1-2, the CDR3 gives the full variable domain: GAGVSQSPSNKVTEKGKDVELRCDPISGHTALYWYRQSLGQGLEFLIYFQGNSAPDKSGLPSDRFSAERTGGSVSTLTIQRTQQEDSAVYLCASSTLQGDYGYTFGSGTRLTVV.

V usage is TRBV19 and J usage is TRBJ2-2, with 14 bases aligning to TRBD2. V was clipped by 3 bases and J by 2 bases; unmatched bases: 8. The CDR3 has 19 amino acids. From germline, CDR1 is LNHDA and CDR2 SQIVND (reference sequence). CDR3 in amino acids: CASSIRGLAGVGNTGELFF. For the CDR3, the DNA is TGTGCCAGTAGTATTAGGGGACTAGCGGGAGTTGGTAACACCGGGGAGCTGTTTTTT.

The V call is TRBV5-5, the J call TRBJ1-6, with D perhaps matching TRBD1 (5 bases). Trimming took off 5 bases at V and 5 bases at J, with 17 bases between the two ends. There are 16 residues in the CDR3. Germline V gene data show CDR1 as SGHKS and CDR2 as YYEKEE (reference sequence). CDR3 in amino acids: CASSLWGGLNNSPLHF. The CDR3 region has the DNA TGTGCCAGCAGTCTGTGGGGGGGACTAAATAATTCACCCCTCCACTTT.